This is a list of T cell receptor beta chains from one sample in a study of T cells in Graves' hyperthyroidism and ophthalmopathy. MiXCR, applied by TCRdb to the multiplex PCR reads, yields one record per CDR3 protein. The sample gives about 420,000 distinct CDR3 sequences, around 13% of which show up once; about 5% is in the top ten. The sequenced material came from blood. The receptor source for this set is a woman in her late teens or twenties with Graves' hyperthyroidism. Both conserved end residues are part of each CDR3. A D gene is named only where the DNA matches it firmly. Expanded clones get a size class; other rows say once, few or many, or leave the size out.

many	-	TRBV6-2/TRBV6-3	TRBJ1-1	CASSYDFQNTEAFF	TGTGCCAGCAGTTACGATTTTCAGAACACTGAAGCTTTCTTT
many	-	TRBV5-1	TRBJ1-2	CASSLARVGFGYTF	TGCGCCAGCAGCTTGGCCAGGGTAGGGTTTGGCTACACCTTC
many	TRBD2	TRBV6-1	TRBJ2-7	CASSTTTGSGSSEQYF	TGTGCCAGCAGTACGACAACCGGGAGCGGGAGTTCCGAGCAGTACTTC
few	-	TRBV19	TRBJ2-1	CASSESSAYNEQFF	TGTGCCAGTAGTGAGTCTAGCGCCTACAATGAGCAGTTCTTC
many	-	TRBV20-1	TRBJ1-5	CSARSPNQPQHF	TGCAGTGCTAGGTCGCCCAATCAGCCCCAGCATTTT
many	-	TRBV28	TRBJ2-2	CASSWDLGRRAGELFF	TGTGCCAGCAGTTGGGACCTTGGGAGAAGGGCCGGGGAGCTGTTTTTT
many	-	TRBV7-2	TRBJ2-2	CASSLGSFNTGELFF	TGTGCCAGCAGCCTAGGGTCCTTTAACACCGGGGAGCTGTTTTTT
-	-	TRBV7-9	TRBJ1-4	CASSWRPRDGPNEKLFF	TGTGCCAGCAGCTGGCGGCCACGGGACGGCCCTAATGAAAAACTGTTTTTT
many	-	TRBV6-2/TRBV6-3	TRBJ1-1	CASGDHNTEAFF	TGTGCCAGCGGGGACCATAACACTGAAGCTTTCTTT
many	TRBD1	TRBV12-3/TRBV12-4	TRBJ1-5	CASSWTGLGDQPQHF	TGTGCCAGCAGTTGGACAGGGCTGGGAGATCAGCCCCAGCATTTT
many	TRBD1	TRBV2	TRBJ2-7	CASSEGGLTGKPYEQYF	TGTGCCAGCAGTGAAGGGGGGCTGACAGGGAAGCCCTACGAGCAGTACTTC
few	TRBD2	TRBV9	TRBJ2-5	CASSKTAGMTETQYF	TGTGCCAGCAGCAAGACAGCGGGGATGACAGAGACCCAGTACTTC
many	-	TRBV7-2	TRBJ2-5	CASSVRQGGPLSQETQYF	TGTGCCAGCAGCGTACGACAGGGAGGTCCCCTAAGCCAAGAGACCCAGTACTTC
-	-	TRBV5-1	TRBJ1-2	CASSGLGAGDVIGYTF	TGCGCCAGCAGCGGGTTAGGCGCAGGGGACGTTATTGGCTACACCTTC
-	-	TRBV30	TRBJ2-7	CAWSAGFSYEQYF	TGTGCCTGGAGTGCCGGGTTCTCCTACGAGCAGTACTTC